The 19 T cell receptor beta chains presented below share a single source sample, sequenced in a study of TIL therapy for anti-PD-1-resistant metastatic lung cancer. The immunoSEQ assay was v3. The table came from immunoSEQ multiplex PCR; TCRdb's copy has only in-frame clones and leaves some out. The sample holds more than 45,000 clones, less than 85% seen once. The sample's time point: pre-treatment sample, taken before nivolumab and TIL therapy. Sample: blood, taken at baseline. The receptors here all came from a person aged 25-80 years with non-small cell lung cancer.

The genes are TRBV6-5 and TRBJ1-2, with D perhaps TRBD1 (5 bases). This CDR3 is built from 12 residues. CDR1 is MNHEY and CDR2 is SVGAGI in the germline V gene. V was shortened by 8 bases and J by 5 bases, with 12 bases between the two germline ends. CDR3 coding DNA: TGTGCCAGCGGGGACGCAAGATATGGCTACACCTTC. It encodes CASGDARYGYTF.

The rearrangement joins TRBV21-1 to TRBJ2-1; TRBD2 was called by the table and not checked on the DNA. TRBV21-1 is described as a pseudogene. The CDR3 length is 16 residues. The DNA for the CDR3 is TGTGCCAGCAGAGTCTTACTAGCGGGAGCCCACAATGAGCAGTTCTTC. Translating it yields CASRVLLAGAHNEQFF.

The rearrangement uses TRBV7-2 and TRBJ2-7; TRBD2 matches at 11 bases. There are 15 residues in the CDR3. V lost 5 bases and J lost 3; bases outside the gene matches: 6. The germline gives CDR1 SGHTA, CDR2 FQGNSA. As DNA, the CDR3 is TGTGCCAGCAGCCCTACTAGCGGGAGAAACTACGAGCAGTACTTC. Translating it yields CASSPTSGRNYEQYF.

The chain combines TRBV30 with TRBJ2-3; D not certain. Trimming stripped 4 bases from V and 0 bases from J, with 14 bases between. CDR1 is GTSNPN, CDR2 SVGIG, per germline (reference sequence). The CDR3 contains 15 residues. The CDR3 sequence: CAWNKQRLSTDTQYF. The CDR3 DNA reads TGTGCCTGGAATAAACAGCGTCTTAGCACAGATACGCAGTATTTT. The full variable domain, rest sourced from reference TRBV30 and TRBJ2-3, is SQTIHQWPATLVQPVGSPLSLECTVEGTSNPNLYWYRQAAGRGLQLLFYSVGIGQISSEVPQNLSASRPQDRQFILSSKKLLLSDSGFYLCAWNKQRLSTDTQYFGPGTRLTVL.

Remarks on this clone: Sequence at one end of the junction differs from germline and may be a read error. The sample holds other DNA sequences that translate to the same CDR3. V gene TRBV7-2 combines with J gene TRBJ1-6; 7 nucleotides agree with TRBD1. This CDR3 is 14 amino acids long. Germline V lookup: CDR1 SGHTA, CDR2 FQGNSA. The CDR3 loop reads CASSFDRVGSPLHF. CDR3 DNA sequence: TGTGCCAGCAGCTTCGACAGGGTGGGTTCACCTCTCCACTTT.

The V and J genes are TRBV6-5 and TRBJ2-3; 9 positions agree with TRBD2. This CDR3 contains 16 residues. From germline, CDR1 is MNHEY and CDR2 SVGAGI. The junction had 9 bases not matched to a gene; V was cut back by 2 bases and J by 6 bases. The CDR3, as DNA: TGTGCCAGCAGTTACCAGGCGGGGGGGCGTTATGATACGCAGTATTTT. Amino acids: CASSYQAGGRYDTQYF.

This clone appeared a few times. This sequence joins TRBV7-9 and TRBJ1-5; weak D call: TRBD1 (5 bases). CDR3 size: 15 residues. Trimming pared 2 bases from V and 0 bases from J, leaving 8 bases between. Germline CDR1 SEHNR, CDR2 FQNEAQ (reference sequence). Here the CDR3 reads CASSLQTDSNQPQHF. CDR3 sequence (DNA): TGTGCCAGCAGCTTACAGACAGATAGCAATCAGCCCCAGCATTTT.

V usage is TRBV2 and J usage is TRBJ2-2; D is uncertain. Germline V gene data show CDR1 as SNHLY and CDR2 as FYNNEI. The V end was cut by 2 bases, the J end by 2 bases, with 6 bases between. CDR3 length equals 14 residues. The CDR3 DNA reads TGTGCCAGCAGTGAACTATTCAACACCGGGGAGCTGTTTTTT. This sequence encodes CASSELFNTGELFF.

The genes are TRBV7-9 and TRBJ2-5; D may match TRBD1 or TRBD2 (5 bases each). The assigned J gene may be wrong: the sequence end matches TRBJ2-7 better. The V gene's germline CDR1 is SEHNR and CDR2 FQNEAQ (reference sequence). This CDR3 is 15 amino acids long. CDR3 in DNA: TGTGCCAGCAGCCAACTCGGGACGGGCTCCTACGAGCAGTACTTC. Translating it yields CASSQLGTGSYEQYF.

V usage is TRBV13 and J usage is TRBJ2-1, with 13 positions matching TRBD2. CDR3 length equals 16 residues. Germline CDR1 reads PRHDT; CDR2 reads FYEKMQ (reference sequence). Trimming cost V 5 bases and J 4 bases; bases outside gene matches: 5. The CDR3 DNA follows: TGTGCCAGCAGCCCCCGACTAGCGGGAGGTTACAATGAGCAGTTCTTC. Protein: CASSPRLAGGYNEQFF.

The chain couples TRBV30 to TRBJ1-2, with a possible D match to TRBD1 (5 bases). Per the germline V gene, CDR1 is GTSNPN and CDR2 is SVGIG (reference sequence). The CDR3 spans 10 residues. V gave up 3 bases and J gave up 13 bases, with 12 bases separating them. CDR3 bases: TGTGCCTGGAGGTTCAGGGTTGGCACCTTC. Its translation is CAWRFRVGTF.

A few counts support this clone. The chain is built from TRBV4-2 and TRBJ1-2; D not certain. Germline CDR1 and CDR2: LGHNA and YNFKEQ. The ends were cut back, 0 bases at V and 4 bases at J, with 15 bases in the middle. The length of the CDR3 is 16 residues. The CDR3 DNA reads TGTGCCAGCAGCCAAGATGGACTGAGTACCTTCTATGGCTACACCTTC. This gives the protein CASSQDGLSTFYGYTF.

The chain combines TRBV4-2 with TRBJ2-2; 10 bases map to TRBD2. The J segment lost 4 bases and the V segment lost 3 bases, leaving 5 bases of the junction unmatched. This CDR3 contains 16 residues. Germline V gives CDR1 LGHNA, CDR2 YNFKEQ. CDR3 sequence: CASSQGKRGGTGELFF. DNA for the CDR3: TGTGCCAGCAGCCAGGGCAAGCGGGGGGGCACCGGGGAGCTGTTTTTT.

This chain links TRBV7-6 with TRBJ2-5; the D is unclear. Germline-derived CDR1 and CDR2 are SGHVS and FNYEAQ. The germline V and J ends were trimmed by 1 base and 5 bases, with 11 bases remaining between them. There are 14 residues in the CDR3. CDR3 bases: TGTGCCAGCAGCTTAGAGCTAGTTAAGGAGACCCAGTACTTC. Translating it yields CASSLELVKETQYF.

The chain has TRBV7-2 and TRBJ2-7; 14 bases fit TRBD2. CDR1 is SGHTA and CDR2 is FQGNSA in the germline V gene. CDR3 length: 18 amino acids. J lost 3 bases, V lost 5 bases, and 12 bases had no gene match. CDR3 sequence reads: CASSPVGLAGARLYEQYF. In DNA form, the CDR3 reads TGTGCCAGCAGCCCGGTGGGACTAGCGGGAGCTAGGCTCTACGAGCAGTACTTC.

V is TRBV19 and J is TRBJ1-5; a weak D match, TRBD1 (5 bases). The germline V and J ends were trimmed by 5 bases and 1 base, with 15 bases remaining between them. The CDR3 totals 16 residues. The germline gives CDR1 LNHDA, CDR2 SQIVND (reference sequence). This CDR3 reads CASSSPGGGSNQPQHF. CDR3 coding DNA: TGTGCCAGTAGTTCGCCGGGGGGAGGCAGCAATCAGCCCCAGCATTTT.

The V gene is TRBV30, the J gene TRBJ2-6; TRBD2 might be the D (6 bases). Between the trimmed V and J ends, which lost 3 bases and 0 bases, there was a span of 15 bases. This CDR3 spans 17 amino acids. Germline CDR1 and CDR2: GTSNPN and SVGIG (reference sequence). The CDR3 protein is CAWRRGRVSSGANVLTF. As DNA, the CDR3 is TGTGCCTGGAGGCGGGGCAGGGTGAGCTCTGGGGCCAACGTCCTGACTTTC.

A few counts support this clone. The chain recombines TRBV6-5 with TRBJ1-2, with a tentative D call TRBD1 (5 bases). Germline loops: CDR1 MNHEY, CDR2 SVGAGI. The CDR3 has 14 amino acids. Trimming cost V 7 bases and J 2 bases, with 14 bases left between them. CDR3 loop: CASTPQGRNYGYTF. Here the CDR3 DNA reads TGTGCCAGCACCCCCCAGGGTAGAAACTATGGCTACACCTTC.

This chain links TRBV6-6 with TRBJ2-7; TRBD2 aligns across 14 bases. The CDR3 runs 14 residues. Germline CDR1 and CDR2: MNHNY and SVGAGI (reference sequence). Trimming cost V 6 bases and J 3 bases; bases outside gene matches: 1. The CDR3 nucleotides read TGTGCCAGCAGCGGGACTAGCGGGGGCTACGAGCAGTACTTC. This gives the protein CASSGTSGGYEQYF.